This TCR beta chain was obtained from a study of blood T cells in healthy people across ages. Notes on the study in general: Per-million-T-cell TCR beta diversity fell roughly linearly with age. Naive and antigen-experienced cells were not separated, limiting conclusive comparison. The percentage of naive T cells correlated strongly with TCR beta diversity.

A word on this clonotype: What it recognizes is unknown.

PCR was performed a second time for about 7 to 11 cycles using a sample-barcoded 5' primer and a J-beta primer mix. From the 5' RACE reads, TCRdb called clonotypes with MiXCR, one entry per CDR3 protein. The sample records 1.5 million to 2 million distinct CDR3 sequences, roughly 27% being singletons. The sequence came from a woman under 40 in good health. The material sequenced was blood.

CDR3 sequence (DNA): TGTGCCAGCAGCAAATTAACTAATGAAAAACTGTTTTTT. It encodes CASSKLTNEKLFF. The chain recombines TRBV28 with TRBJ1-4; D call uncertain. Trimming left V 6 bases short and J 1 base short, with 6 bases between. There are 13 residues in the CDR3. The germline V gene encodes CDR1 MDHEN and CDR2 SYDVKM.